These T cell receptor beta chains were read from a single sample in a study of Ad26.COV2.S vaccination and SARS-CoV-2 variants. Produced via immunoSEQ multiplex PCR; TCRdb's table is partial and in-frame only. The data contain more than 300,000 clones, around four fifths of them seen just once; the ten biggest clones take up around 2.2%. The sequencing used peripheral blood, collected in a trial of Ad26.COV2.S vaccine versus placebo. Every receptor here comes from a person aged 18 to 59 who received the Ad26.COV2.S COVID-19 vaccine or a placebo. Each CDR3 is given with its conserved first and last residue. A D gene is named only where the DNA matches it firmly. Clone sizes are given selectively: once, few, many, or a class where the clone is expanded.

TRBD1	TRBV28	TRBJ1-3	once	CASRLRTGSSSGNTIYF	TGTGCCAGCAGACTAAGGACAGGGTCAAGCTCTGGAAACACCATATATTTT
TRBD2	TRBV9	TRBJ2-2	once	CASSGGGAGAGELFF	TGTGCCAGCAGCGGCGGGGGGGCCGGGGCCGGGGAGCTGTTTTTT
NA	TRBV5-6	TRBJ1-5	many	CASRSGPFDHQPQHF	TGTGCCAGCAGGTCCGGGCCTTTCGACCATCAGCCCCAGCATTTT
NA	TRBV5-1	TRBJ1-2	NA	CASSLAGRGGGYTF	TGCGCCAGCAGCTTGGCCGGCAGGGGCGGTGGCTACACCTTC
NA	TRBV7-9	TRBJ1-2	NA	CASSPTVPFSYGYTF	TGTGCCAGCAGCCCGACTGTCCCCTTTTCCTATGGCTACACCTTC
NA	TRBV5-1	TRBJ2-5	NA	CASSLGGKEETQYF	TGCGCCAGCAGCTTGGGCGGAAAAGAGGAGACCCAGTACTTC
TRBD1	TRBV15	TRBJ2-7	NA	CATSRDSATGTGVHEQYF	TGTGCCACCAGCAGAGACTCGGCGACCGGGACAGGGGTCCACGAGCAGTACTTC
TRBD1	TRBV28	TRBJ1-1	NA	CASSPGTGDTEAFF	TGTGCCAGCAGCCCCGGGACAGGGGACACTGAAGCTTTCTTT
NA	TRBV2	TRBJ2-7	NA	CASSEVKGGEQYF	TGTGCCAGCAGTGAAGTGAAGGGTGGGGAGCAGTACTTC
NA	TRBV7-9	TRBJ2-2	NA	CASSSPGSSFFGTGELFF	TGTGCCAGCAGCTCCCCTGGATCGAGTTTTTTCGGCACCGGGGAGCTGTTTTTT
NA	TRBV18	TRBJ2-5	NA	CASSPYQETQYF	TGTGCCAGCTCACCGTATCAAGAGACCCAGTACTTC
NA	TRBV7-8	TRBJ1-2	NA	CASSLGQNYGYTF	TGTGCCAGCAGCTTAGGACAGAACTATGGCTACACCTTC
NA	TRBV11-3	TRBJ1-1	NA	CASSPRRQGTEAFF	TGTGCCAGCAGCCCCCGGAGGCAAGGCACTGAAGCTTTCTTT
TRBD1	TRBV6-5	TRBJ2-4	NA	CASSYGTGGKNIQYF	TGTGCCAGCAGCTATGGGACAGGGGGGAAAAACATTCAGTACTTC
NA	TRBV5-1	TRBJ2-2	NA	CASSLSTGELFF	TGCGCCAGCAGCTTAAGCACCGGGGAGCTGTTTTTT
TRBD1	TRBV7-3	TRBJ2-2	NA	CASSSQDRGPGELFF	TGTGCCAGCAGTTCTCAGGACAGGGGGCCCGGGGAGCTGTTTTTT
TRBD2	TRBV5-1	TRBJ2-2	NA	CASSPLGLANTGELFF	TGCGCCAGCAGCCCGCTGGGACTAGCGAACACCGGGGAGCTGTTTTTT
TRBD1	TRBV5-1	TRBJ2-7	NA	CASSLGTGIHEQYF	TGCGCCAGCAGCTTAGGGACAGGGATCCACGAGCAGTACTTC
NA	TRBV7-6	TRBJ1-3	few	CASSPDRGSGNTIYF	TGTGCCAGCAGCCCCGACCGAGGGTCTGGAAACACCATATATTTT
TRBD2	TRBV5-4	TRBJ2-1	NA	CASSFRLAAGNEQFF	TGTGCCAGCAGCTTTAGGCTAGCGGCGGGCAATGAGCAGTTCTTC
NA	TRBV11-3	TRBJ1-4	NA	CASGRTVSDEKLFF	TGTGCCAGCGGAAGGACAGTTTCCGATGAAAAACTGTTTTTT
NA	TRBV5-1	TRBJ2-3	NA	CASSLDGTSTDTQYF	TGCGCCAGCAGCTTGGATGGGACCAGCACAGATACGCAGTATTTT
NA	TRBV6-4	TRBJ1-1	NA	CASPGGVWPEAFF	TGTGCCAGCCCAGGAGGGGTATGGCCTGAAGCTTTCTTT
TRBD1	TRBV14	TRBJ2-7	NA	CASSQAPRGPYEQYF	TGTGCCAGCAGCCAAGCTCCCAGGGGGCCCTACGAGCAGTACTTC